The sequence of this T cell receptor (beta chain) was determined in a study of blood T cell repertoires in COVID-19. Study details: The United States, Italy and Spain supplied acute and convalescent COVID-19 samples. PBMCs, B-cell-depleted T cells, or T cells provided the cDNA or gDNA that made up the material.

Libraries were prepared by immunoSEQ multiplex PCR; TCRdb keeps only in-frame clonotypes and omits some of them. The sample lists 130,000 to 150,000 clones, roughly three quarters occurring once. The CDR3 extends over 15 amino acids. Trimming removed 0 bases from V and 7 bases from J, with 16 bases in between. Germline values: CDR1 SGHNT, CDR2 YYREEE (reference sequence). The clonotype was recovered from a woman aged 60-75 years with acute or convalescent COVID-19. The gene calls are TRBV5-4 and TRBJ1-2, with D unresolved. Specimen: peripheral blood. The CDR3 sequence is CASSLGLGVGSGYTF. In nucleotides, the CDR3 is TGTGCCAGCAGCTTGGGGCTCGGGGTTGGTAGTGGCTACACCTTC.